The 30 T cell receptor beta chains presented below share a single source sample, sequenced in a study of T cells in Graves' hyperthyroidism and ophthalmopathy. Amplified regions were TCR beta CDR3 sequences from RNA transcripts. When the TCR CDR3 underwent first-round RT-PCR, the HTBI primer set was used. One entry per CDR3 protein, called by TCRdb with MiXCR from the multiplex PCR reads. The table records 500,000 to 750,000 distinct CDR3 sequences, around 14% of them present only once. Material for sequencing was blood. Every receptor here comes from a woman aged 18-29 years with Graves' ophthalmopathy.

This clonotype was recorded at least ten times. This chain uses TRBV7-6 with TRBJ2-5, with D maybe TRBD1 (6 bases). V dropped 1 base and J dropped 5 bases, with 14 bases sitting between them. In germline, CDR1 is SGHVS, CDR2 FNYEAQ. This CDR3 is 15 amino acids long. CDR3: CASSLEPDRPETQYF. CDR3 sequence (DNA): TGTGCCAGCAGCTTAGAACCAGACAGGCCCGAGACCCAGTACTTC.

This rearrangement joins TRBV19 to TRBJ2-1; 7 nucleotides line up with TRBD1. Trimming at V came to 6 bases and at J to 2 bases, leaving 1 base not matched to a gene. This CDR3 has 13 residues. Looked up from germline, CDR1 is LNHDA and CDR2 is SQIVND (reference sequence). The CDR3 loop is CASRTGAYNEQFF. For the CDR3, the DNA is TGTGCCAGTAGAACAGGGGCCTACAATGAGCAGTTCTTC.

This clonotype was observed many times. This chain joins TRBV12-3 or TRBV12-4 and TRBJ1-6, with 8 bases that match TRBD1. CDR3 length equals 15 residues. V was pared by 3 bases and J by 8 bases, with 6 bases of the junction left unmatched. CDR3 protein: CASSFRTGIDSPLHF. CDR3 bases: TGTGCCAGCAGTTTCCGGACAGGGATCGATTCACCCCTCCACTTT.

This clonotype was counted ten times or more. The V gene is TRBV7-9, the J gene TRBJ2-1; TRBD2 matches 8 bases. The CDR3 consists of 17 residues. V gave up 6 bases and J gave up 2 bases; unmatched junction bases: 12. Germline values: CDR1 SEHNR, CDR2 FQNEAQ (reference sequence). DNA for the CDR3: TGTGCCAGCAGTTCATCCGGGACTAGGACCCCCTACAATGAGCAGTTCTTC. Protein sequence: CASSSSGTRTPYNEQFF.

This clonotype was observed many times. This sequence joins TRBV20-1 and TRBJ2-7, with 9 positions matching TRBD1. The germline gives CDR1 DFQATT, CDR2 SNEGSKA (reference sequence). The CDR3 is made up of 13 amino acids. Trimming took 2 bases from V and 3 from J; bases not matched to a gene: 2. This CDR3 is CSARRQGGYEQYF. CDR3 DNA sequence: TGCAGTGCTAGACGACAGGGGGGCTACGAGCAGTACTTC.

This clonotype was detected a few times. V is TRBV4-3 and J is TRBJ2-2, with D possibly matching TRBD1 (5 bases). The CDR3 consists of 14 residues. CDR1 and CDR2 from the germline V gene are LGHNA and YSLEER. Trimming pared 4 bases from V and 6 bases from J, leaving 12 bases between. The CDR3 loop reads CASSPYLGAGELFF. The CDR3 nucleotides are TGCGCCAGCAGCCCATACTTAGGGGCCGGGGAGCTGTTTTTT.

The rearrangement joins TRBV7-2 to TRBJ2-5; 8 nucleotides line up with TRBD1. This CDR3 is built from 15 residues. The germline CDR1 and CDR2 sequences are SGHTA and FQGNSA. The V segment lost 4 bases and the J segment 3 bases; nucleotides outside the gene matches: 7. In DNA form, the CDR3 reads TGTGCCAGCAGCTCACTAGACAGGGGTAAAGAGACCCAGTACTTC. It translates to CASSSLDRGKETQYF.

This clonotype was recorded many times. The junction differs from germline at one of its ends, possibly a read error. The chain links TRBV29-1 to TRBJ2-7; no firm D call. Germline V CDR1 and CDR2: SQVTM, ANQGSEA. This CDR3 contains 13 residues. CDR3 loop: CSVASPRSSEQYF. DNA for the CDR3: TGCAGCGTTGCCAGTCCCCGGTCCTCCGAGCAGTACTTC.

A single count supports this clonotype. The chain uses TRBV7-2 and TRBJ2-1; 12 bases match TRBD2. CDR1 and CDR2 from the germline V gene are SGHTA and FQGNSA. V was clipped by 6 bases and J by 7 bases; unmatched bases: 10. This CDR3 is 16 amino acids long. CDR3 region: CASRLAGGPRDNEQFF. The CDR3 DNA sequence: TGTGCCAGCAGGCTAGCGGGAGGGCCACGAGATAATGAGCAGTTCTTC.

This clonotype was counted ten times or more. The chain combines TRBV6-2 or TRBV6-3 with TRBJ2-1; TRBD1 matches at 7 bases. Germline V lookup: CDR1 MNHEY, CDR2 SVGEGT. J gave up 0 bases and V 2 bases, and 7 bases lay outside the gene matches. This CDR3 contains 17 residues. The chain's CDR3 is CASSYVADRRSYNEQFF. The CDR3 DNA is TGTGCCAGCAGTTACGTCGCGGACAGGCGCTCCTACAATGAGCAGTTCTTC.

The CDR3 reads CASSLALAGGEQFF. The CDR3 DNA reads as TGTGCCAGCAGCTTAGCACTAGCGGGAGGTGAGCAGTTCTTC. The chain joins TRBV7-2 to TRBJ2-1; 12 bases agree with TRBD2. V was pared by 0 bases and J by 9 bases, with 0 bases of the junction left unmatched. Germline V gives CDR1 SGHTA, CDR2 FQGNSA. The CDR3 is made up of 14 amino acids.

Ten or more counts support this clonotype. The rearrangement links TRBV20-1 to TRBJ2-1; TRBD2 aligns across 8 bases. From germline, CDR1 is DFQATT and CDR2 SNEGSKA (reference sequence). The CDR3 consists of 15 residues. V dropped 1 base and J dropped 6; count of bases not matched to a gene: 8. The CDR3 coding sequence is TGCAGTGCTAGAGCGCCGGGACTAGGGGTCAATGAGCAGTTCTTC. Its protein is CSARAPGLGVNEQFF.

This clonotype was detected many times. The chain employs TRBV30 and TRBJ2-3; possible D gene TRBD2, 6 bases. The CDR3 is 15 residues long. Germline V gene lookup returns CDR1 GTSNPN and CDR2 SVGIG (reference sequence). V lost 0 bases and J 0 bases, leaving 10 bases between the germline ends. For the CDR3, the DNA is TGTGCCTGGAGTGTACCCGCGGGAAGCACAGATACGCAGTATTTT. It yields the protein CAWSVPAGSTDTQYF.

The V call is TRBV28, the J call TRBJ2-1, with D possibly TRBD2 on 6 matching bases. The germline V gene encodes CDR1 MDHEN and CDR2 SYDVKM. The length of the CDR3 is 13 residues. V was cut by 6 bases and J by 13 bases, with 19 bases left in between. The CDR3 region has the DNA TGTGCCAGCAGGTCGGGGACTGGCTTGAAACAGTTCTTC. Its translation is CASRSGTGLKQFF.

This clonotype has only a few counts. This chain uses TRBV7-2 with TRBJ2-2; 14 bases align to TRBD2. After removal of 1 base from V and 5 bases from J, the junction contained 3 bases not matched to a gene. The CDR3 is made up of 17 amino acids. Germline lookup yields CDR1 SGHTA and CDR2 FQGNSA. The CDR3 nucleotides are TGTGCCAGCAGCTTAGGACTAGCGGGAGGGCTAACCGGGGAGCTGTTTTTT. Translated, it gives CASSLGLAGGLTGELFF.

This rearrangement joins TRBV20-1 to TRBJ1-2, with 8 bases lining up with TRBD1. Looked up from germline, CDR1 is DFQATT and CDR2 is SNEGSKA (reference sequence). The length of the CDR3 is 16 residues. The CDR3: CSIRTGTFSRYYGYTF. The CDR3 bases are TGCAGCATTAGGACAGGGACCTTTTCTCGGTACTATGGCTACACCTTC.

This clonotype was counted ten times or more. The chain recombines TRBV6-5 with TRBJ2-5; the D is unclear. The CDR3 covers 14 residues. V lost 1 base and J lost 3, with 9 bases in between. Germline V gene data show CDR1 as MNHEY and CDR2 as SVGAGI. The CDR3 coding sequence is TGTGCCAGCAGTTACTTCGGCAGAAAAGAGACCCAGTACTTC. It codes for CASSYFGRKETQYF.

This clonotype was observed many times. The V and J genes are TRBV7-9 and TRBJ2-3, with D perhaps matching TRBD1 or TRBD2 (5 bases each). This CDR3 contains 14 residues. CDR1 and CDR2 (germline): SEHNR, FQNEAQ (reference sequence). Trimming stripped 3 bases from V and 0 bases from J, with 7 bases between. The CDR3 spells CASSFGTSTDTQYF. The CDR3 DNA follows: TGTGCCAGCAGCTTCGGGACCAGCACAGATACGCAGTATTTT.

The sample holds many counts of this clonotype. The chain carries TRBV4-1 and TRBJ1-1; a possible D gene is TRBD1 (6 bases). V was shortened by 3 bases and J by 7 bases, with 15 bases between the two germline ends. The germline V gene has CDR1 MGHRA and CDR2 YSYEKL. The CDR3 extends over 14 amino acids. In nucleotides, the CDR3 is TGCGCCAGCAGCCAGGCTACAGGGTTGAGTGAAGCTTTCTTT. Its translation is CASSQATGLSEAFF.

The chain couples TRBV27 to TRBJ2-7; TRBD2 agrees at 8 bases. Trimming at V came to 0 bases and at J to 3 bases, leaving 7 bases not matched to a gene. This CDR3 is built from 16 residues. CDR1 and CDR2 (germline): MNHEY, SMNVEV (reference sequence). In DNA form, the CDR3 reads TGTGCCAGCAGTTTATCGAGGCTAGCGGGCCACTACGAGCAGTACTTC. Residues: CASSLSRLAGHYEQYF.

Here the CDR3 DNA reads TGTGCCAGCAGTTACGTGGCAGGGGTCAATCAGCCCCAGCATTTT. Protein product: CASSYVAGVNQPQHF. The rearrangement joins TRBV6-5 to TRBJ1-5; a weak D match, TRBD1 (6 bases). Germline CDR1 MNHEY, CDR2 SVGAGI. V shed 2 bases and J shed 3 bases, with 11 bases lying between them. This CDR3 has 15 residues.

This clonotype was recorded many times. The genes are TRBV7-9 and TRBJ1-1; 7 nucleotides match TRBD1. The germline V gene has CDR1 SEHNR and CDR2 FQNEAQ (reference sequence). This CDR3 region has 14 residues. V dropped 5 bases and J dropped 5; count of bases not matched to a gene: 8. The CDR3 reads CASSPHRGLTEAFF. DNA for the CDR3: TGTGCCAGCAGCCCTCACAGGGGACTAACTGAAGCTTTCTTT.

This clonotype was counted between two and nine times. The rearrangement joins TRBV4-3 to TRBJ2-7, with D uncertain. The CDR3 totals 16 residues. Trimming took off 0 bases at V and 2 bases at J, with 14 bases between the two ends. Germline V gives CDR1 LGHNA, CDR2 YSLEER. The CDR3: CASSQESRAYPYEQYF. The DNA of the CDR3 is TGCGCCAGCAGCCAAGAATCTCGCGCCTATCCCTACGAGCAGTACTTC.

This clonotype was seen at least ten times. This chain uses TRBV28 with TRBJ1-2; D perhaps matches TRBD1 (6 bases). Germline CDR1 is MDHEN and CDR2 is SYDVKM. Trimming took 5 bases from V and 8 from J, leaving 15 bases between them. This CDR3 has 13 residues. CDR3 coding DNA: TGTGCCAGCAGTCCCCGACAGGAGAAGGGCTACACCTTC. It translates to CASSPRQEKGYTF.

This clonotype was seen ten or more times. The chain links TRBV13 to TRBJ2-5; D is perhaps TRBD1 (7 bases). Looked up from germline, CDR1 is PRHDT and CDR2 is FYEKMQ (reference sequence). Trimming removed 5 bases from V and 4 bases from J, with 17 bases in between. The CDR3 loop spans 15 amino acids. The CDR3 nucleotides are TGTGCCAGCAGCCCTGCAGGGGGGCTAGGAGAGACCCAGTACTTC. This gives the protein CASSPAGGLGETQYF.

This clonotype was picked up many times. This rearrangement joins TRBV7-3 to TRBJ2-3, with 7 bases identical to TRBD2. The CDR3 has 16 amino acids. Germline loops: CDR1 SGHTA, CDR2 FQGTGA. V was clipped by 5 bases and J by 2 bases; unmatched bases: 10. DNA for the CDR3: TGTGCCAGCAGCCCGAAATGGGGAGGGTCCACAGATACGCAGTATTTT. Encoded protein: CASSPKWGGSTDTQYF.

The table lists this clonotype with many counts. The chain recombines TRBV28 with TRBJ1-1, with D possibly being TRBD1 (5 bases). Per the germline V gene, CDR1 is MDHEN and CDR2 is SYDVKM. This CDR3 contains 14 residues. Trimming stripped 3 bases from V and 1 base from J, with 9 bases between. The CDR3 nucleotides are TGTGCCAGCAGTTTCGGGACCACGAACACTGAAGCTTTCTTT. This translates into CASSFGTTNTEAFF.

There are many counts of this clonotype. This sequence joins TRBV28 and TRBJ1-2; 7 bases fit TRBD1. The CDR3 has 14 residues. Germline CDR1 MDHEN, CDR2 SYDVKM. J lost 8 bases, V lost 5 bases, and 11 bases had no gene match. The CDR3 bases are TGTGCCAGCAGTCCCTTCCACACAGGGGTAGGCTACACCTTC. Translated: CASSPFHTGVGYTF.

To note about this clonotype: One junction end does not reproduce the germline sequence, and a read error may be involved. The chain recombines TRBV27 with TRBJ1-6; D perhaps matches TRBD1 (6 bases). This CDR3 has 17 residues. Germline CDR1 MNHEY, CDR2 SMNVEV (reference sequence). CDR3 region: CASSLATGNPYNSPHHF. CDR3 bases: TGTGCCAGCAGTTTAGCGACAGGAAACCCCTATAATTCACCCCACCACTTT.

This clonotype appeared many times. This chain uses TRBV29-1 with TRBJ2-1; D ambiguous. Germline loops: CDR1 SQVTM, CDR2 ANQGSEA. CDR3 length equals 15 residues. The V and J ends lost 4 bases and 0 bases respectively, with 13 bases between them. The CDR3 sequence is CSVGGGASSYNEQFF. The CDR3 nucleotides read TGCAGCGTTGGTGGTGGAGCCTCCTCCTACAATGAGCAGTTCTTC.